The entry below gives a single T cell receptor (beta chain) sequence along with its context. Its antigen is unknown. Base quality data are lacking; no much larger clone is found one base away. The sample is drawn from a study of shared clonotypes between healthy human individuals (dated by TCRdb to the early 2020s). In the study overall: The cohort included a few men and a couple of women between 18 and 49 years of age. For each donor, CD4 naive and CD4 memory were each run on three plates, CD8 naive on two plates, and CD8 memory on one plate. To estimate repertoire size and how much clonotypes are shared between individuals, the study performed deep sequencing of blood TCR repertoires from about five healthy adults. To increase sequencing depth and limit assay-specific biases, different laboratories used diverse techniques to prepare libraries and sequence TCR repertoires. Between about 0.9 and 10 billion PBMCs per donor were obtained by leukapheresis.

What the authors observed across the whole study: Incomplete sequencing was indicated by rarefaction of sorted-subset datasets, despite the large sequencing depth. Compared with non-shared clonotypes, the clonotypes found in all four sorted-subset donors had higher generation probabilities. The genetic and exposure-history diversity represented was limited by the small number of donors. Across a few donors, around 5.4% of naive CD4, over 3% of naive CD8, approximately 2.5% of memory CD4, and over 0.35% of memory CD8 clonotypes were shared. Pairwise subsampling led to the expectation that sequencing depth would affect the degree of clonotype sharing among donors. Naive subsets generally had larger estimated clonotype richness than memory subsets. Sampling was limited to blood, and TCR repertoires in tissue likely differ from TCR repertoires in blood.

CDR1 and CDR2 were assigned from the germline V gene as SNHLY and FYNNEI. The V end loses 7 bases and the J end loses 4 bases, and a stretch of 10 bases separates them. The CDR3, cysteine through phenylalanine, is 13 amino acids long. Solely the CDR3 DNA is kept, with 39 bases framed from the first base. Donors were healthy HIV-negative adults with no recently reported acute infections or vaccinations. Every donor was a Caucasian adult residing in Nashville, Tennessee, USA. CD4+ T cells were enriched by magnetic negative selection, after which naive cells were positively selected on CD45RA and the negative fraction was taken as the memory subset. After blood collection by leukapheresis, PBMCs were isolated using Ficoll-Histopaque density gradient centrifugation and then cryopreserved in the vapor phase of liquid nitrogen. Analytical flow cytometry was used to check the purity and quantity of every magnetically sorted T cell population. Genomic DNA was isolated from every sorted fraction and measured by UV absorbance on a Nanodrop 2000c.

Using the deep immunoSEQ assay, TCR CDR3 regions were amplified from genomic DNA by multiplex PCR. Extracted genomic DNA from each cell subset was spread evenly across all wells of several immunoSEQ 96-well plates, with each plate serving as a replicate. For sorted subsets, each replicate PCR was loaded with 150 to 250 ng genomic DNA, equivalent to 32,000 or so T cell genomes. Purified libraries were quantified with a Qubit 3.0 fluorometer, sized on a Bioanalyzer 2100, and re-quantified with the KAPA Library Quantification kit. Every immunoSEQ 96-well plate was sequenced on a dedicated single-read 150-cycle Illumina NextSeq 550 flow cell. Per the authors' processing: Because the immunoSEQ output held only junctional sequences and lacked quality scores, the filtering could not match the filtering applied to full-length reads. Sequences were annotated with PyIR, a Python wrapper for IgBLAST v1.9, using IMGT germline references to assign V/J genes and CDR3. Reads were removed for weak V/J assignments (E-value above 1e-6), missing CDR3, stop codons, out-of-frame junctions, or ambiguous translated residues. A V3J clonotype was defined by an identical inferred V gene, J gene, and CDR3 amino acid sequence. Percentage overlap between repertoires was calculated by dividing the number of shared unique clonotypes by the size of the smaller repertoire. RTK rarefaction, the Chao1 estimator, and Recon v2.1 estimates of unobserved clonotypes were used to assess repertoire richness. For all TCRbeta clonotypes obtained by the gDNA method from four donors, generation probabilities were computed with OLGA. TCRdb limited this immuneACCESS table to in-frame rearrangements with V and J called. A share of clones is missing; checked studies link under half to unresolved V genes, and the rest is unexplained. V, J and clone size reflect that table, while D and trimming were determined from the DNA. Across this sample there are about 2 million clones, with 85% to 95% seen only once. 0.1% to 0.15% of the sample is taken by the ten largest.

Input material: naive CD4+ T cells sorted from blood. The cell subset or site label of this sample denotes: CD45RA+ positively selected. The rearranged segments are TRBV2 and TRBJ1-4; no D segment can be confidently identified. The sequence came from a man between 18 and 35 years old in good health. The CDR3 has the sequence CASTGKFNEKLFF. The nucleotides are TGTGCCAGCACTGGGAAATTTAATGAAAAACTGTTTTTT.